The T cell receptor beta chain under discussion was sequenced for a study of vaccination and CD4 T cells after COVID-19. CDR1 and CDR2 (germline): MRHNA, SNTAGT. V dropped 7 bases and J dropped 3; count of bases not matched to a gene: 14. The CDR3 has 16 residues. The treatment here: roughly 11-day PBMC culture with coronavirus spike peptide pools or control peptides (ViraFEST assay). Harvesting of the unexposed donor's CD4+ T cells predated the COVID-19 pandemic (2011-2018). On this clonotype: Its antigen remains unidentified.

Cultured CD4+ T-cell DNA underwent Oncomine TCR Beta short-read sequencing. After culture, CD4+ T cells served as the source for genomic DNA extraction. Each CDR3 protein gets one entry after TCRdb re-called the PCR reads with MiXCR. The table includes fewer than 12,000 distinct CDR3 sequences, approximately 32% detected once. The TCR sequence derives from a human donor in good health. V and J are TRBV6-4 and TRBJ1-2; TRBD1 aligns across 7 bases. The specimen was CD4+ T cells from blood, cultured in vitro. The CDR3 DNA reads TGTGCCAGCAAGACCACAGGGGTGAGACCATACTATGGCTACACCTTC. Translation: CASKTTGVRPYYGYTF.